This TCR beta chain appears in the sequencing data of a study of T cell responses to AZD1222 COVID-19 vaccine. Notes on the study in general: Rises in breadth and depth of Spike-specific TCRs came after two AZD1222 doses. The peak T cell response came first, and repertoires were sampled only after it. Clonal diversity was possibly underestimated; the donors were predominantly white British and more often female. Baseline seropositives among AZD1222 recipients totaled only 5 to 7.

Notes on this clone: Its antigen is as yet unknown.

Only in-frame clones appear in the TCRdb table, and some are missing; sequencing was by immunoSEQ multiplex PCR. This sample has some 150,000 clones, with approximately 90% found just once. This sequence was found in an adult in good health. Source: peripheral blood, taken on day 0 of AZD1222 vaccination.

The CDR3 loop reads CASSRTQGLAYEQYF. CDR3 bases: TGCGCCAGCAGCAGAACACAGGGGTTAGCCTACGAGCAGTACTTC. The chain carries TRBV5-1 and TRBJ2-7; 7 bases are shared with TRBD1. J lost 2 bases, V lost 4 bases, and 9 bases had no gene match. This CDR3 has 15 residues. Per germline, CDR1 SGHRS and CDR2 YFSETQ.